A single T cell receptor (beta chain) is shown here with its context. The sample belongs to a study of blood T cell repertoires in COVID-19. Only in-frame clones appear in the TCRdb table, and some are missing; sequencing was by immunoSEQ multiplex PCR. This table holds roughly 170,000 clones, about 84% found once. Germline loops: CDR1 KGHSH, CDR2 LQKENI. The length of the CDR3 is 16 residues. V lost 4 bases and J 4 bases, leaving 17 bases between the germline ends. The sequencing input was PBMCs or T cells enriched from blood (not recorded which). This clonotype was sampled from a woman between 40 and 50 years old with acute COVID-19. The chain combines TRBV18 with TRBJ1-5; perhaps TRBD1 as D (6 bases). Here the CDR3 reads CASSQQGLGSNQPQHF. CDR3 bases: TGTGCCAGCTCACAACAGGGTTTGGGAAGTAATCAGCCCCAGCATTTT.